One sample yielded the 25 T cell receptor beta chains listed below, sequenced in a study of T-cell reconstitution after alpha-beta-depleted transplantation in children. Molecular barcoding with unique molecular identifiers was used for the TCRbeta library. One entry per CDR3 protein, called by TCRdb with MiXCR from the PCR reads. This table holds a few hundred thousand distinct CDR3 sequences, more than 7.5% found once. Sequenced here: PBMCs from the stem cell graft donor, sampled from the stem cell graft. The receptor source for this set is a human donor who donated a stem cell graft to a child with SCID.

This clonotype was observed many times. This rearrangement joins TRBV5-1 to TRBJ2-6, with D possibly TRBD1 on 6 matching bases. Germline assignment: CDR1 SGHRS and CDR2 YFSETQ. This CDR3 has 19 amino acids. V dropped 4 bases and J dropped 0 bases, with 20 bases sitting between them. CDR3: CASSIRPQGISSGANVLTF. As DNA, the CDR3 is TGCGCCAGCAGCATCCGACCCCAGGGGATTTCCTCTGGGGCCAACGTCCTGACTTTC.

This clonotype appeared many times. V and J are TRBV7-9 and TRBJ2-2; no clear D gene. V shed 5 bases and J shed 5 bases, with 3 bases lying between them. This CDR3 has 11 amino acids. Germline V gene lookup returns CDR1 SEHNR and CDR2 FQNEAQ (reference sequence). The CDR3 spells CASSVTGELFF. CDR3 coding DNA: TGTGCCAGCAGCGTAACCGGGGAGCTGTTTTTT.

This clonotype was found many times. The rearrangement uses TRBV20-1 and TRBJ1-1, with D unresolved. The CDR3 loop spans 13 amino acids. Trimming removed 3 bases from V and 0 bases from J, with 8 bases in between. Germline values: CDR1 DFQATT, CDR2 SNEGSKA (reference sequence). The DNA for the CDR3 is TGCAGTGCTAGCCAGGTGGTGAACACTGAAGCTTTCTTT. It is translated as CSASQVVNTEAFF.

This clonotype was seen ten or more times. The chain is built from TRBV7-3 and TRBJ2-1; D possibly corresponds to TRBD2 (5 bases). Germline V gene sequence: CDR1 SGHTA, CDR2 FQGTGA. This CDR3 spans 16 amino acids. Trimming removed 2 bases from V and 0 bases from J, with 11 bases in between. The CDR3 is CASSLRGRSSYNEQFF. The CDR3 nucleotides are TGTGCCAGCAGCTTACGGGGTCGGAGCTCCTACAATGAGCAGTTCTTC.

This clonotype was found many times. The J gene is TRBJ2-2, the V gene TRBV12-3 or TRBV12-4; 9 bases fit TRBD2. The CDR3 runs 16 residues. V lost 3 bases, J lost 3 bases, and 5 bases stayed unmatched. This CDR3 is CASSFSTSGYTGELFF. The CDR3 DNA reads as TGTGCCAGCAGTTTTTCGACTAGCGGCTACACCGGGGAGCTGTTTTTT.

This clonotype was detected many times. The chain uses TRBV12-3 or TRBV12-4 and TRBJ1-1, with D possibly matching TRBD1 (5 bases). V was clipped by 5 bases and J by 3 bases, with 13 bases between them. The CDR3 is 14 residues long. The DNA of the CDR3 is TGTGCCAGCAGTGTTCAGGGTTGGGACACTGAAGCTTTCTTT. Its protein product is CASSVQGWDTEAFF.

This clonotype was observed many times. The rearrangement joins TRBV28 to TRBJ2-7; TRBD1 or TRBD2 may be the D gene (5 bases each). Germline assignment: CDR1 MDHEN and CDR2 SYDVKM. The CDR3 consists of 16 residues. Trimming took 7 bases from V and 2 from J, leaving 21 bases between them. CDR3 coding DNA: TGTGCCAGCACCTCACTCGGGGCGGAAAACACCTACGAGCAGTACTTC. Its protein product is CASTSLGAENTYEQYF.

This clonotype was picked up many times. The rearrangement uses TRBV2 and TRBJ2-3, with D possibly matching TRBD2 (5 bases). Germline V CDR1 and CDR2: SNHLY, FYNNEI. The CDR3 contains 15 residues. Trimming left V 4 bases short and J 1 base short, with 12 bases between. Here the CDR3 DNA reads TGTGCCAGCAGTGCTCCCCTCGGGGGCACAGATACGCAGTATTTT. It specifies CASSAPLGGTDTQYF.

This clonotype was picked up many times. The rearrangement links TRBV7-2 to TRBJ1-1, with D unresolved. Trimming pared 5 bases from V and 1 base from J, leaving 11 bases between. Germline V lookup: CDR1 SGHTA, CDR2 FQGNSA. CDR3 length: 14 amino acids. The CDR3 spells CASSPRLANTEAFF. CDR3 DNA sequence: TGTGCCAGCAGCCCGCGGTTAGCGAACACTGAAGCTTTCTTT.

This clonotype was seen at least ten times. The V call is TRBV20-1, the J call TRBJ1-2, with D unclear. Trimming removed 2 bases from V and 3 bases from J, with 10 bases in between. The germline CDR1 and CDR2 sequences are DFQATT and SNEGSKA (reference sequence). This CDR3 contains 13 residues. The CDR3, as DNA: TGCAGTGCTAGACCGGACTCCTACTATGGCTACACCTTC. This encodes CSARPDSYYGYTF.

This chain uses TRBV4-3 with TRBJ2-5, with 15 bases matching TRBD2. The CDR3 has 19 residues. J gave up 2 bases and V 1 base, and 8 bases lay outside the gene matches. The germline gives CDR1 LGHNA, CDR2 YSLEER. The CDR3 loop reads CASSQALPGLAGGQETQYF. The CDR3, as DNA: TGCGCCAGCAGCCAAGCACTACCGGGACTAGCGGGGGGTCAAGAGACCCAGTACTTC.

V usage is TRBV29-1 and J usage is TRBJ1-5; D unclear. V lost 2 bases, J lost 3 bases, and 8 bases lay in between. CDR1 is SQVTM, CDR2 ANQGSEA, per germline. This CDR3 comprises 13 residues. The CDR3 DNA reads TGCAGCGTTGAAAAAGAGCCCAATCAGCCCCAGCATTTT. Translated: CSVEKEPNQPQHF. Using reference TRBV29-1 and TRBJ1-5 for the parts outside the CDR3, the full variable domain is SAVISQKPSRDICQRGTSLTIQCQVDSQVTMMFWYRQQPGQSLTLIATANQGSEATYESGFVIDKFPISRPNLTFSTLTVSNMSPEDSSIYLCSVEKEPNQPQHFGDGTRLSIL.

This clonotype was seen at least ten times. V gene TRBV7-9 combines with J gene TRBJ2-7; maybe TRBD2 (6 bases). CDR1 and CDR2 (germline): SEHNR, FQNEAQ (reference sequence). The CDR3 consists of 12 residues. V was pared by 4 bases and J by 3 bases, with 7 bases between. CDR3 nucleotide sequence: TGTGCCAGCAGCTCGGGAGACTACGAGCAGTACTTC. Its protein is CASSSGDYEQYF. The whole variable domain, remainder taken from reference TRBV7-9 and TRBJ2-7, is DTGVSQNPRHKITKRGQNVTFRCDPISEHNRLYWYRQTLGQGPEFLTYFQNEAQLEKSRLLSDRFSAERPKGSFSTLEIQRTEQGDSAMYLCASSSGDYEQYFGPGTRLTVT.

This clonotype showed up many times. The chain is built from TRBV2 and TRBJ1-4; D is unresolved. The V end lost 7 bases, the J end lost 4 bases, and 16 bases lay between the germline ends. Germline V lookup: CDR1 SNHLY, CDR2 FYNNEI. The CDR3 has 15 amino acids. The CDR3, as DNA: TGTGCCAGCAATCCGCGAGGGAGATTTAATGAAAAACTGTTTTTT. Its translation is CASNPRGRFNEKLFF.

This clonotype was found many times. This chain's CDR3 is CASSLKGLGGNEQFF. CDR3 sequence (DNA): TGTGCCAGCAGCTTAAAAGGGTTGGGAGGCAATGAGCAGTTCTTC. V usage is TRBV7-9 and J usage is TRBJ2-1, with D maybe TRBD2 (6 bases). V was shortened by 2 bases and J by 6 bases, with 14 bases between the two germline ends. The germline V gene has CDR1 SEHNR and CDR2 FQNEAQ (reference sequence). CDR3 size: 15 residues.

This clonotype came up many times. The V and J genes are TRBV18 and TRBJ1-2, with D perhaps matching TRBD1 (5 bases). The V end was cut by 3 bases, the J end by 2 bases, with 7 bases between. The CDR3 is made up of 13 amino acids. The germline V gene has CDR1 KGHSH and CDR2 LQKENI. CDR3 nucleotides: TGTGCCAGCTCACCGGACAAAAACTATGGCTACACCTTC. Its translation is CASSPDKNYGYTF. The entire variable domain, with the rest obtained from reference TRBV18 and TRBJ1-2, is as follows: NAGVMQNPRHLVRRRGQEARLRCSPMKGHSHVYWYRQLPEEGLKFMVYLQKENIIDESGMPKERFSAEFPKEGPSILRIQQVVRGDSAAYFCASSPDKNYGYTFGSGTRLTVV.

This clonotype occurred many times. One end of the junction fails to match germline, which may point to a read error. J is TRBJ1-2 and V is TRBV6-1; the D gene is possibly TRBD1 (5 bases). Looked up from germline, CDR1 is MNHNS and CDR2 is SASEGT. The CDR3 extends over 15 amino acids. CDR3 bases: TGTGCCAGCAGCACAACGCCGGGGGGACCTCATGGCCACACCTTC. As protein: CASSTTPGGPHGHTF.

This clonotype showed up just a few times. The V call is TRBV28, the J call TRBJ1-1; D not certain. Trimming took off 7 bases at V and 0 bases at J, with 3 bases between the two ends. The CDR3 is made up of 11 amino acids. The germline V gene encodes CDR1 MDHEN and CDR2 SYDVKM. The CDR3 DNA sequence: TGTGCCAGCATGTTGAACACTGAAGCTTTCTTT. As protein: CASMLNTEAFF.

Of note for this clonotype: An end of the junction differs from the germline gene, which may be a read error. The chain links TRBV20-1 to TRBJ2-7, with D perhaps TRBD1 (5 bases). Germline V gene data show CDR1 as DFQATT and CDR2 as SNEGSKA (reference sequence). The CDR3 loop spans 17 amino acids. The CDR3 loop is CCARNVAGNTHIYEQYF. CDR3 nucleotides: TGCTGTGCTAGGAACGTGGCAGGGAATACTCACATCTACGAGCAGTACTTC.

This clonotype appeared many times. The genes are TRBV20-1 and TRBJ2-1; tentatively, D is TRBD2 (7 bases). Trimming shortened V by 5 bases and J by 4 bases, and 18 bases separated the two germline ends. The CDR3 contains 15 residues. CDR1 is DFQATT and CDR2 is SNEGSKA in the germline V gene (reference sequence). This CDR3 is CSAGGRGGTYNEQFF. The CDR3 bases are TGCAGTGCTGGCGGAAGGGGGGGTACTTACAATGAGCAGTTCTTC.

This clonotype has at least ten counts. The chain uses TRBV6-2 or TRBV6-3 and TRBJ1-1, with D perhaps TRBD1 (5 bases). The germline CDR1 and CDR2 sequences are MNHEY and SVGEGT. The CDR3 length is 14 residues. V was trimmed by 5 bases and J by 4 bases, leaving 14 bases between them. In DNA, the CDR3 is TGTGCCAGCAGTCGGACAACCGCTCGCACTGAAGCTTTCTTT. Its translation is CASSRTTARTEAFF.

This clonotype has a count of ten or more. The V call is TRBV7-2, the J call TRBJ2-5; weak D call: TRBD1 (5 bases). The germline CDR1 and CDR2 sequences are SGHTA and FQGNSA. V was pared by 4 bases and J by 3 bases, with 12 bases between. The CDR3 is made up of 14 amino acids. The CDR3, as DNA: TGTGCCAGCAGCTCGGTGGGCAGGGAAGAGACCCAGTACTTC. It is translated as CASSSVGREETQYF.

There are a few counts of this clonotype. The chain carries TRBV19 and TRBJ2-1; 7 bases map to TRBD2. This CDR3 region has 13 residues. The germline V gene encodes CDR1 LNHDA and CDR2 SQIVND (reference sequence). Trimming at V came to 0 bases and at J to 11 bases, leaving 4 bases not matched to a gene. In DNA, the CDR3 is TGTGCCAGTAGTATAGATAGCGGGTTGAAGCAGTTCTTC. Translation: CASSIDSGLKQFF.

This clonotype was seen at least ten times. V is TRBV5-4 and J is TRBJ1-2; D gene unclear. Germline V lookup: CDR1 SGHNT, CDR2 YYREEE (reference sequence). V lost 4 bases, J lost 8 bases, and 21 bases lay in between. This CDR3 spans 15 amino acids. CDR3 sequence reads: CASSAGPDKGSGYTF. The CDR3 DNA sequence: TGTGCCAGCAGCGCCGGACCCGATAAGGGTTCCGGCTACACCTTC.

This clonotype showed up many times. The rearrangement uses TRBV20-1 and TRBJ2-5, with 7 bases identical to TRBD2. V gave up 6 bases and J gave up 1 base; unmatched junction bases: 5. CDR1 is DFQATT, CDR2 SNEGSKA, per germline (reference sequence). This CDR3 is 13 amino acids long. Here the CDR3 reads CSAPGLFQETQYF. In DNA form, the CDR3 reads TGCAGTGCCCCGGGACTATTCCAAGAGACCCAGTACTTC.